This T cell receptor (beta chain) emerged from a study of cytomegalovirus exposure and HLA in healthy donors (dated by TCRdb to about 2017). Context from the whole study: An earlier analysis of some 600 of the donors reported 276 Gb of sequence data and around 120 million unique TCR beta sequences obtained from about 200 million T cells. Roughly 310 gigabases of sequencing data and tens of millions of unique TCR sequences were included in an early release covering around 600 HLA-typed donors. Of the 350 to 450 genotyped donors, roughly 76% were placed in the genetic ancestry cluster associated with self-reported Caucasian donors. The study aimed to test whether signatures of past pathogen exposure could be identified by cataloging public T cell receptors. Using immunosequencing, the study profiled T cell repertoires from fewer than 850 subjects and related those repertoires to cytomegalovirus serostatus. Along with the approximately 670-subject first cohort, a separate validation cohort of over 90 different subjects was used. To predict cytomegalovirus infection status, the study brought together high-throughput TCR immunosequencing, statistical association of individual TCRs with disease status, and machine learning. To study patterns of TCR occurrence, a later analysis re-analyzed previously published TCR beta repertoires from just over 650 donors and added high-resolution HLA genotyping. The later analysis used no new phenotypic data to find candidate immune exposures, relying instead on TCR beta sequences and their occurrence across donors. An earlier analysis of roughly 580 of the donors used high-throughput TCR beta sequencing to judge whether each TCR beta V gene segment behaved as functional or pseudogenic. Donor age, sex, ethnicity and CMV serostatus were collected together with the repertoire data. Genome-wide SNP genotypes for about 60% of the roughly 670 donors were used in a later genetic analysis, which treated that subset as a discovery cohort. Every repertoire in the discovery cohort had been generated on one and the same sequencing platform. Both class I and class II loci were covered by HLA typing, at four-digit resolution. Typing coverage varied by locus: roughly 629-630 donors for A, B, C, DRB1 and DQB1; 500 to 550 for DQA1; more than 600 for DPA1; roughly 470 for DPB1. Four or five DR-DQ haplotypes were handled as single units for association and clustering because linkage in the cohort was strong. Across about 370 genotyped donors of the cohort, an average of about 240,000 unique TCR beta nucleotide sequences per donor were sequenced, and 15% to 20% of those sequences were non-productive. Here is what the overall study found, with its caveats: A further reported finding was that TCR beta sequences accurately predicted the HLA-A and HLA-B alleles for most subjects in the first cohort. The presence/absence analyses assumed that sequencing depth was roughly uniform across donors, and that assumption may not be true. Because HLA typing was unavailable for some donors at each locus, only the typed subset was used in association tests. CMV serostatus was the only immune exposure information available for the cohort. When HLA alleles, especially DR and DQ, strongly co-occurred, TCR associations were difficult to assign to individual alleles. Because counts were too low, 15 to 20 rarely observed V segments, including chromosome 9 orphons, were excluded from the earlier analysis of about 500 of the donors. The classifier was reported to diagnose cytomegalovirus status with high specificity and sensitivity in both the original and validation cohorts. A later analysis associated about 17,000 TCR beta sequences with specific HLA alleles at a false discovery rate of 0.05. Some IMGT-functional V segments, including TRBV6-2 and TRBV6-3, could not be told apart with the 87-base-pair reads, so those segments were excluded. A later analysis found that TCR association rates varied across HLA loci, with DRB1 alleles showing the most associated TCRs and HLA-C alleles the fewest. Most TCR sequences were observed very rarely across donors, whereas some public TCRs were present in many individuals. Three of the identified cytomegalovirus-associated TCR beta chains were confirmed in vitro to be specific for cytomegalovirus antigens. The authors suggested that the approach could potentially be extended to other disease states and immunological phenotypes. This cohort had only TCR beta chains sequenced, and the lack of alpha or paired-chain data limited which features could be detected. In an earlier analysis of some 500 of the donors, most TCR beta V segments appeared in productive rearrangements about 87% or about 30% of the time, broadly matching IMGT annotations. In a later analysis, several top co-occurrence clusters were reported to appear linked to parvovirus B19, influenza, CMV and Epstein-Barr virus. The sequencing pipeline was judged likely to have produced a cluster of highly shared sequence variants as a technical artifact. A later genetic analysis associated a missense DCLRE1C variant with V-gene and J-gene trimming of TCR beta chains, and an independent cohort replicated the association. Linkage disequilibrium might explain the correlated functional status among segregating V segments, but an unknown experimental factor could not be excluded. According to a later analysis, most CMV-associated TCR beta chains appeared to be HLA-restricted, and the HLA associations seemed to be driven largely by CMV exposure. In the study, around 150 TCR beta chains were listed as associated with cytomegalovirus. A later analysis found that HLA-associated TCR beta chains were more clonally expanded and had lower generation probabilities than equally common non-associated chains. Compared with the approximately 720-donor mean, donors in an Asian-associated ancestry cluster had fewer N-insertions in productive TCRs, according to a later genetic analysis.

The method behind the library was the immunoSEQ multiplex PCR assay. For the multiplex PCR, a mixture combining 60 forward primers for TCR Vbeta segments and 13 reverse primers for TCR Jbeta segments was used. The CDR3 region of rearranged TCR beta genes was amplified from genomic DNA by a multiplex PCR assay. The Illumina HiSeq System was used to sequence the amplified TCR beta libraries as 87-base-pair reads. Turning to the authors' computational methods: A later analysis counted 65 million to 90 million unique TCR beta chains across the 550 to 750 repertoires, and around 12 million of these chains were shared by at least two donors. Raw reads were error-corrected and collapsed into unique sequences with a nearest-neighbor algorithm that merged closely related sequences to remove PCR and sequencing errors. To assign V, D and J gene segments, CDR3 sequences were aligned to IMGT reference sequences. Each retained sequence needed at least a six-nucleotide match to both a V gene segment and a J gene segment. A rearrangement counted as productive if the CDR3 had no stop codons and remained in frame with V and J, and every other rearrangement counted as non-productive. CDR3 was defined according to IMGT convention as the region running from the second conserved V-encoded cysteine to the conserved J-encoded phenylalanine. The earlier analysis of 500 to 650 of the donors excluded any sequence lacking an unambiguous match to a single V gene segment. In an earlier analysis of around 590 of the donors, a V segment was called functional when productive rearrangements were above 56.7%, and segregating when the standard deviation between donors exceeded 5%. A statistical classification framework was built to diagnose cytomegalovirus status from the catalog of TCR beta chain sequences. In a later analysis, V and J genes were assigned by comparing TCR nucleotide sequences against IMGT/GENE-DB human TR gene sequences. A later analysis assigned CDR3 sequences and most-parsimonious VDJ recombination scenarios with the TCRdist pipeline. In a later analysis, every TCR beta chain was defined by the combination of its CDR3 amino acid sequence and its V-gene family, and reads without a unique V-gene family were dropped. In a later analysis, some 600 highly shared, low-generation-probability nucleotide sequences were removed to address suspected cross-contamination and a sequencing artifact. For each public chain, a later analysis derived a clonal expansion index from normalized ranks of inferred template counts within each repertoire. In a later analysis, generation probabilities were computed using a VDJ recombination model fitted to out-of-frame rearrangements, and the results were checked against IGoR. In a later analysis, TCR-TCR, TCR-HLA and TCR-CMV co-occurrence was scored with hypergeometric tests, and a repertoire-size bias correction was applied to TCR pairs. In a later analysis, false discovery rates were estimated by permuting HLA or CMV assignments 20 times. In a later analysis, co-occurring TCRs were grouped with DBSCAN, and TCRdist sequence similarity was added when clustering was performed within HLA-allele-positive subsets. Co-occurrence clustering excluded repertoires with fewer than 30,000 or more than 120,000 public chains, plus five with anomalous nucleotide sharing. The immuneACCESS repertoire file appears here via TCRdb, limited to in-frame rearrangements. These files lack a portion of the clones; in checked studies, under half of the deficit traces to unresolved V genes, and the cause of the others is not known. The DNA gave D and trimming, while V, J and clone size come from that table. This sample lists about 110,000 clones; 60% to 85% were detected once. The top ten constitute around 1.3% of the sample.

Looking up the germline V gene yields CDR1 MNHNS and CDR2 SASEGT. Reading from cysteine to phenylalanine, the CDR3 counts 15 amino acids. Kept here is only the CDR3 DNA, which spans 45 bases and is read in frame from base 1. Here V drops 4 bases and J drops 4 bases, and the junction holds 0 bases not matched to any gene. In regard to this clone: Its target antigen remains unknown. Base quality data are lacking; no much larger clone is found one base away.

The cohort consisted of 670 or so healthy bone marrow donors. All cohort members were sampled while nominally healthy, although unrecorded immune exposures were likely present. The donor tested CMV seronegative, placing the donor among the 350 or so seronegative members of the cohort. Each donor provided a peripheral blood sample, and peripheral blood mononuclear cells were used for TCR beta sequencing. Genomic DNA was extracted from the blood cell samples with the Qiagen DNeasy Blood Extraction Kit. The chain is encoded by TRBV6-1 joined to TRBJ2-3, and TRBD2 aligns with 15 junction nucleotides. The clonotype comes from a woman aged 30 to 39 in good health and CMV-seronegative. Sample: PBMCs. The sequenced DNA is TGTGCCAGCAGTGGGACTAGCGGGGGGGCAGATACGCAGTATTTT. Translated, it gives CASSGTSGGADTQYF.